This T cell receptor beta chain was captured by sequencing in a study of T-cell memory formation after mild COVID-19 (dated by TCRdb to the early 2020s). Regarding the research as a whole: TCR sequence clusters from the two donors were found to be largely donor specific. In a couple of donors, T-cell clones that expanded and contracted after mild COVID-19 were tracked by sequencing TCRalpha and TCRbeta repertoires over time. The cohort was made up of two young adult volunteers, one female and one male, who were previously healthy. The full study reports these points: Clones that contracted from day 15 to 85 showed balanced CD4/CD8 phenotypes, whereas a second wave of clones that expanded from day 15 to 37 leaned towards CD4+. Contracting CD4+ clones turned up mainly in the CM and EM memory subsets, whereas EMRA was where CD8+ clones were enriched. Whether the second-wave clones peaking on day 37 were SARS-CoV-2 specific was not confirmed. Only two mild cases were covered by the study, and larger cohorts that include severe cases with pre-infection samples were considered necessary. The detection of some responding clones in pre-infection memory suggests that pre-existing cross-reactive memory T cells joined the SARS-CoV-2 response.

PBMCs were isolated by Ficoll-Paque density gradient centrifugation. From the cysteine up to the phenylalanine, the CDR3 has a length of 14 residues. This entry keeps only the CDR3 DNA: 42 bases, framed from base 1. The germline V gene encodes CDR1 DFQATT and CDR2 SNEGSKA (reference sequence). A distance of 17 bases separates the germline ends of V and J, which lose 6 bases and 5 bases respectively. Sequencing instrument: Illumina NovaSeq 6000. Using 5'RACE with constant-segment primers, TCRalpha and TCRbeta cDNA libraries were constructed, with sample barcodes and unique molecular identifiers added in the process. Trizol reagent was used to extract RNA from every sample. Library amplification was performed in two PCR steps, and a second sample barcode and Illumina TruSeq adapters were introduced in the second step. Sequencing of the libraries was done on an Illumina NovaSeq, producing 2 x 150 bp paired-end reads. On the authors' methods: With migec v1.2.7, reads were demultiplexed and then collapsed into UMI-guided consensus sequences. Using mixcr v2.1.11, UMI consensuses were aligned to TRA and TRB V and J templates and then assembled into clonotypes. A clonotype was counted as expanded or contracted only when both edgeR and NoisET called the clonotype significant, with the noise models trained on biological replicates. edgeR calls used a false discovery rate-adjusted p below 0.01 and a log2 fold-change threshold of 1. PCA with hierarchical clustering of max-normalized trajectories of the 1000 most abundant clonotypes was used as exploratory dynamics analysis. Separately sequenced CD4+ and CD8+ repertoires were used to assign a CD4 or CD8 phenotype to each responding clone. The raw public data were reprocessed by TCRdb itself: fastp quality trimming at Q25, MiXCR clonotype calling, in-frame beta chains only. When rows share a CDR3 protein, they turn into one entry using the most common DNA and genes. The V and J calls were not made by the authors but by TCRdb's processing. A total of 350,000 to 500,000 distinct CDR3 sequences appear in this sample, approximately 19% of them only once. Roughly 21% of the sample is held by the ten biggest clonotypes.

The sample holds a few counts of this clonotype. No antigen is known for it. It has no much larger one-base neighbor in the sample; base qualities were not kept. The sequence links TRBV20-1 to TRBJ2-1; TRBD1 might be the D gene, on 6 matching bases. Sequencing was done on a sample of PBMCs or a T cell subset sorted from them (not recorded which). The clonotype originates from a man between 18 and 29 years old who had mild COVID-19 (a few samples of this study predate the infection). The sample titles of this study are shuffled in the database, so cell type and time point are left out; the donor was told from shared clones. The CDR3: CSAVGARGHNEQFF. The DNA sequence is TGCAGTGCCGTCGGCGCCAGGGGTCACAATGAGCAGTTCTTC.